Detailed here is one TCR beta chain. Its antigen is not identified. Before any sequencing was done, the ViraFEST assay used viral peptide pools to expand antigen-specific CD4+ T cells. Between days 9 and 11 of culture, CD4+ T cells were separated out. Vaccine recipients, nucleocapsid antibody negative, had no prior SARS-CoV-2 infection. The data derive from a study of vaccination effects on CD4 cells after COVID-19. Trimming shortened V by 2 bases and J by 0 bases, and 11 bases separated the two germline ends. Germline V lookup: CDR1 MDHEN, CDR2 SYDVKM. The CDR3 is 15 residues long. This table comes from immunoSEQ multiplex PCR, and its TCRdb copy is limited to in-frame clones, with some not included. The data show roughly 41,000 clones, 55% to 75% seen once.

This receptor was identified in a human donor who received a COVID-19 vaccine. Sample: CD4+ T cells from PBMCs cultured with HCoV-OC43 spike peptides, taken before COVID-19 vaccination. Subset described: HCoV-OC43 spike overlapping peptide pool stimulation. The V gene is TRBV28, the J gene TRBJ2-7; D not certain. In DNA form, the CDR3 reads TGTGCCAGCAGTTTACCGAACACCGTCTCCTACGAGCAGTACTTC. Translating it yields CASSLPNTVSYEQYF.